These 6 T cell receptor beta chains share one sample of origin, sequenced in a study of cytomegalovirus exposure and HLA in healthy donors. PCR primers comprised 60 Vbeta and 13 Jbeta primers. Repertoires were generated with immunoSEQ multiplex PCR, while TCRdb's copy carries only in-frame clones and drops some. The sample includes approximately 220,000 clones, roughly 83% seen only once; the top ten take roughly 0.7%. Sequencing was performed on PBMCs. The source is a boy between 2 and 10 years old in good health and CMV-seronegative.

The chain employs TRBV6-6 and TRBJ2-3, with TRBD2 matching 9 bases. CDR1 and CDR2 from the germline V gene are MNHNY and SVGAGI (reference sequence). The CDR3 has 15 residues. Trimming cost V 5 bases and J 6 bases; bases outside gene matches: 9. The CDR3 protein is CASSDLAGGSDTQYF. CDR3 coding DNA: TGTGCCAGCAGTGACCTCGCGGGGGGGAGTGATACGCAGTATTTT.

This clone has just one count. This chain connects TRBV19 to TRBJ2-7; D not resolved. Trimming stripped 6 bases from V and 4 bases from J, with 16 bases between. The length of the CDR3 is 14 residues. Germline CDR1 is LNHDA and CDR2 is SQIVND (reference sequence). CDR3 loop: CASSMGDSAYEQYF. The CDR3 coding sequence is TGTGCCAGTAGCATGGGTGACTCAGCATACGAGCAGTACTTC.

The gene calls are TRBV7-6 and TRBJ2-3; TRBD2 aligns across 8 bases. CDR3 length: 15 amino acids. The V gene end was trimmed by 6 bases and the J gene end by 4 bases; junction bases not matched to a gene: 9. Germline-derived CDR1 and CDR2 are SGHVS and FNYEAQ. This CDR3 reads CASSPPGLGADTQYF. The CDR3 bases are TGTGCCAGCAGTCCCCCGGGACTAGGGGCAGATACGCAGTATTTT.

The genes are TRBV30 and TRBJ2-7; tentative D call: TRBD2 (5 bases). Germline values: CDR1 GTSNPN, CDR2 SVGIG (reference sequence). Trimming stripped 0 bases from V and 3 bases from J, with 9 bases between. The CDR3 consists of 13 residues. The CDR3 reads CAWSVGEGYEQYF. CDR3 nucleotides: TGTGCCTGGAGTGTTGGAGAGGGCTACGAGCAGTACTTC.

The gene calls are TRBV7-6 and TRBJ2-7; 9 nucleotides match TRBD1. V lost 5 bases to trimming and J lost 6 bases; unmatched junction nucleotides: 8. Germline V lookup: CDR1 SGHVS, CDR2 FNYEAQ. The CDR3 loop spans 14 amino acids. The CDR3 here is CASSPGTGLSEQYF. CDR3 bases: TGTGCCAGCAGCCCAGGGACAGGGTTAAGCGAGCAGTACTTC.

The V gene is TRBV28, the J gene TRBJ2-7, with 7 bases that match TRBD1. The junction had 8 bases not matched to a gene; V was cut back by 6 bases and J by 3 bases. The CDR3 has 14 residues. Germline CDR1 is MDHEN and CDR2 is SYDVKM. CDR3 in amino acids: CASRSTGTYYEQYF. In DNA form, the CDR3 reads TGTGCCAGCAGATCGACAGGGACCTACTACGAGCAGTACTTC.